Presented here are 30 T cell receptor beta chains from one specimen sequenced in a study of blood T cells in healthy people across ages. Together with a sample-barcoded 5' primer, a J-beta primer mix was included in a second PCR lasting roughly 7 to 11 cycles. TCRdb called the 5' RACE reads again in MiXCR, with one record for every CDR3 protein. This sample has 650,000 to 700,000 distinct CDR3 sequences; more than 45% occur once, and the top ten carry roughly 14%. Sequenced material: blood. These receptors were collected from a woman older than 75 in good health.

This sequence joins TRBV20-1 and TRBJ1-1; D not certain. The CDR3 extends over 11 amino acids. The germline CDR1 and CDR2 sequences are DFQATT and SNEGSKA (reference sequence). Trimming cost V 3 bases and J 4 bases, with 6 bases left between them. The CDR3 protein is CSASIGTEAFF. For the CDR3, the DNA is TGCAGTGCTAGTATTGGCACTGAAGCTTTCTTT.

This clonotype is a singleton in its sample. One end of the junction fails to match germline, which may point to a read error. The CDR3 here is CASSPGQASNQPRHF. For the CDR3, the DNA is TGTGCCAGCAGCCCTGGACAGGCGAGCAATCAGCCCCGGCATTTT. The chain joins TRBV3-1 to TRBJ1-5, with TRBD1 matching 7 bases. Germline assignment: CDR1 LGHDT and CDR2 YNNKEL (reference sequence). This CDR3 is 15 amino acids long. The whole variable domain, filled in from reference TRBV3-1 and TRBJ1-5, reads DTAVSQTPKYLVTQMGNDKSIKCEQNLGHDTMYWYKQDSKKFLKIMFSYNNKELIINETVPNRFSPKSPDKAHLNLHINSLELGDSAVYFCASSPGQASNQPRHFGDGTRLSIL.

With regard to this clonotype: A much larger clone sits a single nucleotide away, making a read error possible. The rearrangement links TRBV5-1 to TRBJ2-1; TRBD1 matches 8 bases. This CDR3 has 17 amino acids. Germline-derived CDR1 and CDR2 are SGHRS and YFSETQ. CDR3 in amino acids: CAGSLSGGAYTYNEQFF. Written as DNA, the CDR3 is TGCGCCGGCAGCCTATCAGGGGGCGCATACACCTACAATGAGCAGTTCTTC.

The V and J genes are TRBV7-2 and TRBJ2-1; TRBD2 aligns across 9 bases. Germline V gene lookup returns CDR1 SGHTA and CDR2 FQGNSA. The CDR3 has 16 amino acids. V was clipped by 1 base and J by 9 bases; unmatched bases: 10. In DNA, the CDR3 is TGTGCCAGCAGCTTAGGCGGGGGGGCTGTATCGGGTGAGCAGTTCTTC. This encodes CASSLGGGAVSGEQFF. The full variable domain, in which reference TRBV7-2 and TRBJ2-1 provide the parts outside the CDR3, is GAGVSQSPSNKVTEKGKDVELRCDPISGHTALYWYRQSLGQGLEFLIYFQGNSAPDKSGLPSDRFSAERTGGSVSTLTIQRTQQEDSAVYLCASSLGGGAVSGEQFFGPGTRLTVL.

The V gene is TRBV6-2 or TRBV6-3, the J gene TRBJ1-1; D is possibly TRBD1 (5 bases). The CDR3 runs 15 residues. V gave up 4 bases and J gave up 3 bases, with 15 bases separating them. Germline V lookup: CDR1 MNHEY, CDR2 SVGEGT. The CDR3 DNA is TGTGCCAGCAGTTCTCTCAGGGCGCTGGACACTGAAGCTTTCTTT. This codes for CASSSLRALDTEAFF.

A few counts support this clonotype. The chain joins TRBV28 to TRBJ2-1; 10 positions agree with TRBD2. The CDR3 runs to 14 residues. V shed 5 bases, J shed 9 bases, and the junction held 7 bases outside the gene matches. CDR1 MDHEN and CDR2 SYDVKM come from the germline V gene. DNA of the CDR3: TGTGCCAGCAGTCCAGGGACTAGCGAGGGTGAGCAGTTCTTC. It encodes CASSPGTSEGEQFF. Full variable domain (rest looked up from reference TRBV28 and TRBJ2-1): DVKVTQSSRYLVKRTGEKVFLECVQDMDHENMFWYRQDPGLGLRLIYFSYDVKMKEKGDIPEGYSVSREKKERFSLILESASTNQTSMYLCASSPGTSEGEQFFGPGTRLTVL.

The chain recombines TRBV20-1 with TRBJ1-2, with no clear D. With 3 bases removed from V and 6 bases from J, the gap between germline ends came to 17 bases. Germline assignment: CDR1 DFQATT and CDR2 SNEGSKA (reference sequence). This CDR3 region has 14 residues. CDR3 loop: CSASPDFGLNGYTF. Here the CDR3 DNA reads TGCAGTGCTAGCCCGGACTTCGGCCTTAATGGCTACACCTTC.

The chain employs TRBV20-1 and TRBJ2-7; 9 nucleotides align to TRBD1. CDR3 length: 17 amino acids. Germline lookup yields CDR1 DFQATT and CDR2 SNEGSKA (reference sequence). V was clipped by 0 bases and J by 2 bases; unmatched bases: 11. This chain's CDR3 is CSARDPAGQGAPYEQYF. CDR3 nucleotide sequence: TGCAGTGCTAGAGATCCCGCGGGACAGGGAGCTCCCTACGAGCAGTACTTC.

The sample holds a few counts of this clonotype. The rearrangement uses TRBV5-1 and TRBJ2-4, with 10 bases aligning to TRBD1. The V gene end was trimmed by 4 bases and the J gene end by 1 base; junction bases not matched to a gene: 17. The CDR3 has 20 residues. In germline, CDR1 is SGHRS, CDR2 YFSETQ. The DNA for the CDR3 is TGCGCCAGCAGCATCGAAGGGACAGGGGACATCCTCAGGGCCAAAAACATTCAGTACTTC. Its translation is CASSIEGTGDILRAKNIQYF.

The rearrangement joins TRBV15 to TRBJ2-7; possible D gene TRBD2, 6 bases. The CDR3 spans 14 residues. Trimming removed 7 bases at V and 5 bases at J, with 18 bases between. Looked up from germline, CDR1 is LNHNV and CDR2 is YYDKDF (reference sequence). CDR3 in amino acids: CATKGEGRYDEQYF. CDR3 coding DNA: TGTGCCACCAAGGGTGAGGGGAGGTACGACGAGCAGTACTTC.

For the CDR3, the DNA is TGTGCCAGCAGTCCCCGAGGCCTCGGGAACACTGAAGCTTTCTTT. Amino acids: CASSPRGLGNTEAFF. The V gene is TRBV27, the J gene TRBJ1-1; D is unclear. The ends were cut back, 5 bases at V and 1 base at J, with 14 bases in the middle. The CDR3 has 15 amino acids. Germline V CDR1 and CDR2: MNHEY, SMNVEV (reference sequence).

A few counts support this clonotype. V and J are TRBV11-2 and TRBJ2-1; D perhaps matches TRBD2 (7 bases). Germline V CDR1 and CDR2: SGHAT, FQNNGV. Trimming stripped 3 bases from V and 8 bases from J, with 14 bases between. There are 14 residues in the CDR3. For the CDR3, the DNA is TGTGCCAGCAGCTTTGGGGGGGCACCACATGAGCAGTTCTTC. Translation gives CASSFGGAPHEQFF.

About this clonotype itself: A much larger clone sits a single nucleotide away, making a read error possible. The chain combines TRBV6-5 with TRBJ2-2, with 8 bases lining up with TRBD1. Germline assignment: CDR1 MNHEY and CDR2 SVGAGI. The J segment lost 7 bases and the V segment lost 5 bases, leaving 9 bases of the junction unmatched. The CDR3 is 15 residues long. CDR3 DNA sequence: TGTGCCAGCAGTAGGGGACAGGCAGGGATCGGGGAGCTGTTTTTT. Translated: CASSRGQAGIGELFF.

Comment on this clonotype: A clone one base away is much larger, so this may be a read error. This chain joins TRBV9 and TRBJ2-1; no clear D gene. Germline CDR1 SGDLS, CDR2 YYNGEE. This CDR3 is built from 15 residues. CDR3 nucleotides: TGTGCCAGCGTAGGGTATTCTGGACCCAACAATGGGCAGTTCTTC. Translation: CASVGYSGPNNGQFF.

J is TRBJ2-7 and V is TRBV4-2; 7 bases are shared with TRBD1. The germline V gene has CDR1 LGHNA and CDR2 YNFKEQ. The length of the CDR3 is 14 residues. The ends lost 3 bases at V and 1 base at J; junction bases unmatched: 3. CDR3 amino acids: CASSQGDSSYEQYF. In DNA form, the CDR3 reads TGTGCCAGCAGCCAGGGGGACAGTTCCTACGAGCAGTACTTC.

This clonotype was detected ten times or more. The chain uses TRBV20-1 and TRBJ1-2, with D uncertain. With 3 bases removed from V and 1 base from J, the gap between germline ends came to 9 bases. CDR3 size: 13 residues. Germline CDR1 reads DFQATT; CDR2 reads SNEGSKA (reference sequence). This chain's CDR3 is CSARSGDNYGYTF. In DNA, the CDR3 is TGCAGTGCTAGGTCAGGTGATAACTATGGCTACACCTTC.

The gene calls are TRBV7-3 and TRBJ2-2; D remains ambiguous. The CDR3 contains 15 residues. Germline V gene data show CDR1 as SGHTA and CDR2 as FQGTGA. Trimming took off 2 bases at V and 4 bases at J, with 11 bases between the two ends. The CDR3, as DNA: TGTGCCAGCAGCTTAGGCAGCCCTGGCACCGGGGAGCTGTTTTTT. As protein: CASSLGSPGTGELFF.

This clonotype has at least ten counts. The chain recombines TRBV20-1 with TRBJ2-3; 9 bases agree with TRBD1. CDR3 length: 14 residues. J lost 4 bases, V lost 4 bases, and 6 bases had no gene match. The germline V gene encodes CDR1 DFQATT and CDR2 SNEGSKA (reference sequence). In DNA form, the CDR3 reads TGCAGTGCTACTCGGACAGGGGTGTCAGATACGCAGTATTTT. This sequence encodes CSATRTGVSDTQYF.

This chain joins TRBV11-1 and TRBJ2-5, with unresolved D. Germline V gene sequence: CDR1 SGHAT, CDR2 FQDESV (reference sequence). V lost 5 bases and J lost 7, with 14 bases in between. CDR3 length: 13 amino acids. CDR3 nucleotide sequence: TGTGCCAGCAGCCCACGTATCGAGGTGACCCAGTACTTC. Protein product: CASSPRIEVTQYF.

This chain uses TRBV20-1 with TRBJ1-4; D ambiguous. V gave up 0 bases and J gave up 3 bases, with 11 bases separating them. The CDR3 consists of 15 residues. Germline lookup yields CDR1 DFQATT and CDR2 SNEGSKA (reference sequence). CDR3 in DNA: TGCAGTGCTAGAGATGGGAGAGACTCTAATGAAAAACTGTTTTTT. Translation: CSARDGRDSNEKLFF.

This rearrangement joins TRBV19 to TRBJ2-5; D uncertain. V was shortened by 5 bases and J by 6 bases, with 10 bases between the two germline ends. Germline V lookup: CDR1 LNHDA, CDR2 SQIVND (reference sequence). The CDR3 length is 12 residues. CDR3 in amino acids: CASSAHRKTQYF. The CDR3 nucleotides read TGTGCCAGTAGTGCCCACAGAAAGACCCAGTACTTC. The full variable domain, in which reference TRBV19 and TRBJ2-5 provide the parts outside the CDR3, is DGGITQSPKYLFRKEGQNVTLSCEQNLNHDAMYWYRQDPGQGLRLIYYSQIVNDFQKGDIAEGYSVSREKKESFPLTVTSAQKNPTAFYLCASSAHRKTQYFGPGTRLLVL.

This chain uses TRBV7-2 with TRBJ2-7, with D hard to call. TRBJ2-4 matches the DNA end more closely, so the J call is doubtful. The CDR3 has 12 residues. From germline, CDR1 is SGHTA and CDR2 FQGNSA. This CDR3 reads CASSLSRNIQYF. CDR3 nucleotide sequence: TGTGCCAGCAGCTTATCAAGAAACATTCAGTACTTC.

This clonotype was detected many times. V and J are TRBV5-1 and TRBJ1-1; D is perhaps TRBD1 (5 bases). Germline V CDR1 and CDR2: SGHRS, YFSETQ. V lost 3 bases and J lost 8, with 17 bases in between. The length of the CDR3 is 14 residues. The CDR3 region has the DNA TGCGCCAGCAGCTCATGGGGGGACGGTCAAGAAGCTTTCTTT. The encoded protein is CASSSWGDGQEAFF.

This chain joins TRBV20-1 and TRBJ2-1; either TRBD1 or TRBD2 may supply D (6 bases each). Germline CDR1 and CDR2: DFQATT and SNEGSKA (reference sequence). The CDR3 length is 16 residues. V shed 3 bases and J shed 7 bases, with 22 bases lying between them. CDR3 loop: CSASLPAGQIPNEQFF. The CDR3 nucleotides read TGCAGTGCTAGTCTACCCGCGGGACAAATACCGAATGAGCAGTTCTTC.

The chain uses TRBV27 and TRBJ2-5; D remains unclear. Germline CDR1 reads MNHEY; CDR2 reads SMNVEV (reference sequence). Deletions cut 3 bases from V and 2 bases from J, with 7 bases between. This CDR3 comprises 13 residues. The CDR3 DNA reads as TGTGCCAGCAGTTTGTACAGACAAGAGACCCAGTACTTC. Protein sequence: CASSLYRQETQYF.

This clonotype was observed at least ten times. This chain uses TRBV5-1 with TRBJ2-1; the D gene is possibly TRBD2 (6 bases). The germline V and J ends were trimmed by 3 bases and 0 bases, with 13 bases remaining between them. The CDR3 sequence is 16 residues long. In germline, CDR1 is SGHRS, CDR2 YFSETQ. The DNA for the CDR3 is TGCGCCAGCAGCTGGGGGGACCGTAGCTCCTACAATGAGCAGTTCTTC. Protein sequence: CASSWGDRSSYNEQFF. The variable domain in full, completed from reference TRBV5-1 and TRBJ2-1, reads KAGVTQTPRYLIKTRGQQVTLSCSPISGHRSVSWYQQTPGQGLQFLFEYFSETQRNKGNFPGRFSGRQFSNSRSEMNVSTLELGDSALYLCASSWGDRSSYNEQFFGPGTRLTVL.

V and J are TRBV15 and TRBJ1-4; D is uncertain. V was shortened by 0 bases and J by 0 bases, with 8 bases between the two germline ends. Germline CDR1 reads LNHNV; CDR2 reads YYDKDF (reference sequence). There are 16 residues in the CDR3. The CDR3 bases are TGTGCCACCAGCAGAGATTTTGCAGCAACTAATGAAAAACTGTTTTTT. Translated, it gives CATSRDFAATNEKLFF. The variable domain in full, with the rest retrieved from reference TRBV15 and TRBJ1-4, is DAMVIQNPRYQVTQFGKPVTLSCSQTLNHNVMYWYQQKSSQAPKLLFHYYDKDFNNEADTPDNFQSRRPNTSFCFLDIRSPGLGDTAMYLCATSRDFAATNEKLFFGSGTQLSVL.

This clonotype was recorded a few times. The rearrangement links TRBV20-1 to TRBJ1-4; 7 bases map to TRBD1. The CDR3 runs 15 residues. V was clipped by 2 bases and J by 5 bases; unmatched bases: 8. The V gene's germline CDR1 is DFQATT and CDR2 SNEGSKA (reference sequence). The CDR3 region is CSARSPGQRNEKLFF. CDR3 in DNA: TGCAGTGCTAGATCCCCGGGACAGAGGAATGAAAAACTGTTTTTT.

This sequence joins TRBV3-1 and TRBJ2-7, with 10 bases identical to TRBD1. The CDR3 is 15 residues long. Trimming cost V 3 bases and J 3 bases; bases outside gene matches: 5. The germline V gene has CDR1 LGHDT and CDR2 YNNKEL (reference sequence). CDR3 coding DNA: TGTGCCAGCAGCCACGGGACAGGGGCAAACTACGAGCAGTACTTC. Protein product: CASSHGTGANYEQYF.

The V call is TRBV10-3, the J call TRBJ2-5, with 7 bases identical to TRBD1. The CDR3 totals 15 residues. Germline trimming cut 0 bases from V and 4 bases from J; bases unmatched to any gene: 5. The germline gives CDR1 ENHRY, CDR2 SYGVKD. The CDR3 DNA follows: TGTGCCATCAGTGAGTCGAAGGGACAGCTAGAGACCCAGTACTTC. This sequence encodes CAISESKGQLETQYF.